Presented here are 23 T cell receptor beta chains from one specimen sequenced in a study of T cells in Graves' hyperthyroidism and ophthalmopathy. Amplification of TCR beta CDR3 regions used RNA as the template. The HTBI primer set served for first-round RT-PCR of the TCR CDR3. TCRdb re-called the multiplex PCR reads with MiXCR, one entry per CDR3 protein. Among 300,000 or so distinct CDR3 sequences listed, roughly 15% were seen once. Sequenced material: blood. The source is a man aged 30 to 39 with Graves' hyperthyroidism.

This clonotype was seen only a few times. The J gene is TRBJ2-1, the V gene TRBV10-3, with 9 bases aligning to TRBD1. Losses at the gene ends were 2 bases for V and 8 bases for J; bases not matched to a gene: 13. This CDR3 has 17 residues. From germline, CDR1 is ENHRY and CDR2 SYGVKD. The CDR3 region is CAISEGAGQGSRHEQFF. The CDR3, as DNA: TGTGCCATCAGTGAGGGAGCGGGACAGGGATCGAGGCATGAGCAGTTCTTC.

This clonotype appeared many times. The V gene is TRBV3-1, the J gene TRBJ2-5, with a possible D match to TRBD1 (5 bases). Looked up from germline, CDR1 is LGHDT and CDR2 is YNNKEL (reference sequence). The CDR3 has 13 amino acids. V was pared by 1 base and J by 4 bases, with 7 bases between. Here the CDR3 DNA reads TGTGCCAGCAGCCAAGCAGGGTCAGAGACCCAGTACTTC. The encoded protein is CASSQAGSETQYF.

V usage is TRBV12-3 or TRBV12-4 and J usage is TRBJ2-5; TRBD2 matches 16 bases. The V gene end was trimmed by 3 bases and the J gene end by 4 bases; junction bases not matched to a gene: 17. This CDR3 has 21 amino acids. CDR3 in amino acids: CASSLTPGTSGRAELVETQYF. The CDR3 coding sequence is TGTGCCAGCAGTTTGACCCCCGGGACTAGCGGGAGGGCCGAGTTAGTAGAGACCCAGTACTTC.

This clonotype was counted only a few times. This chain joins TRBV6-2 or TRBV6-3 and TRBJ2-7, with 8 bases that match TRBD2. The CDR3 spans 16 residues. Germline assignment: CDR1 MNHEY and CDR2 SVGEGT. V gave up 2 bases and J gave up 3 bases; unmatched junction bases: 9. CDR3 DNA sequence: TGTGCCAGCAGTTACGGGGAGCCGGGAGGGGGCTACGAGCAGTACTTC. Translating it yields CASSYGEPGGGYEQYF.

This clonotype was seen only a few times. This chain joins TRBV6-1 and TRBJ2-7; perhaps TRBD1 as D (5 bases). The V gene lost 7 bases and the J gene lost 2 bases, with 15 bases spanning the gap. This CDR3 comprises 14 residues. Germline lookup yields CDR1 MNHNS and CDR2 SASEGT. CDR3 bases: TGTGCCAGCAAAAAACAGGACGGCCCCTACGAGCAGTACTTC. Protein: CASKKQDGPYEQYF.

This clonotype occurred many times. The V gene is TRBV5-1, the J gene TRBJ2-7; TRBD2 aligns across 8 bases. The V gene end was trimmed by 6 bases and the J gene end by 2 bases; junction bases not matched to a gene: 10. This CDR3 comprises 15 residues. The germline CDR1 and CDR2 sequences are SGHRS and YFSETQ. CDR3 region: CASTLSSGSAYEQYF. DNA for the CDR3: TGCGCCAGCACCCTCTCGAGCGGGAGTGCCTACGAGCAGTACTTC.

This clonotype was counted only a few times. The chain is built from TRBV18 and TRBJ2-7; TRBD1 matches 7 bases. The junction had 4 bases not matched to a gene; V was cut back by 2 bases and J by 0 bases. The CDR3 spans 15 residues. Germline loops: CDR1 KGHSH, CDR2 LQKENI. CDR3 sequence reads: CASSPAPGGSYEQYF. Here the CDR3 DNA reads TGTGCCAGCTCACCAGCGCCAGGGGGCTCCTACGAGCAGTACTTC.

This clonotype showed up just a few times. The gene calls are TRBV7-9 and TRBJ1-1; the D is unclear. CDR1 SEHNR and CDR2 FQNEAQ come from the germline V gene (reference sequence). Trimming removed 6 bases from V and 1 base from J, with 9 bases in between. CDR3 length: 13 amino acids. The CDR3 DNA sequence: TGTGCCAGCAGTCACCCACAGAACACTGAAGCTTTCTTT. This encodes CASSHPQNTEAFF.

The CDR3 loop reads CASSVFTGMNGYTF. CDR3 coding DNA: TGTGCCAGCAGCGTATTTACAGGAATGAATGGCTACACCTTC. The J gene is TRBJ1-2, the V gene TRBV9; D perhaps matches TRBD1 (5 bases). The germline gives CDR1 SGDLS, CDR2 YYNGEE. This CDR3 has 14 amino acids. Between the trimmed V and J ends, which lost 1 base and 6 bases, there was a span of 13 bases.

The rearrangement joins TRBV19 to TRBJ2-7, with a possible D match to TRBD2 (5 bases). CDR1 is LNHDA and CDR2 is SQIVND in the germline V gene (reference sequence). The CDR3 extends over 13 amino acids. V lost 3 bases to trimming and J lost 4 bases, with 10 bases between them. CDR3 bases: TGTGCCAGTAGTATCACGGGGATTTACGAGCAGTACTTC. Translation gives CASSITGIYEQYF.

This clonotype was counted at least ten times. The J gene is TRBJ1-1, the V gene TRBV7-9, with 7 positions matching TRBD1. V lost 5 bases to trimming and J lost 7 bases; unmatched junction nucleotides: 4. CDR3 size: 12 residues. Germline V gene lookup returns CDR1 SEHNR and CDR2 FQNEAQ (reference sequence). CDR3 DNA sequence: TGTGCCAGCAGCCGGGACAGCGTTGAAGCTTTCTTT. It translates to CASSRDSVEAFF.

This clonotype was detected ten times or more. The chain carries TRBV2 and TRBJ1-1, with 7 bases fitting TRBD1. CDR1 SNHLY and CDR2 FYNNEI come from the germline V gene. Germline trimming cut 11 bases from V and 5 bases from J; bases unmatched to any gene: 11. The CDR3 runs to 13 residues. The CDR3, as DNA: TGTGCCGCCCTGGGCAGCAGGGGGACTGAAGCTTTCTTT. It codes for CAALGSRGTEAFF.

There are many counts of this clonotype. This chain uses TRBV13 with TRBJ2-1, with D unresolved. V dropped 3 bases and J dropped 9 bases, with 9 bases sitting between them. Germline V gene sequence: CDR1 PRHDT, CDR2 FYEKMQ (reference sequence). The length of the CDR3 is 12 residues. The CDR3 bases are TGTGCCAGCAGCTTTTGGTATAGTGAGCAGTTCTTC. This encodes CASSFWYSEQFF.

V usage is TRBV19 and J usage is TRBJ1-5; no reliable D call. This CDR3 is built from 13 residues. Germline CDR1 and CDR2: LNHDA and SQIVND (reference sequence). V lost 3 bases and J 5 bases, leaving 8 bases between the germline ends. The CDR3 DNA reads as TGTGCCAGTAGTATTGACGCAGATCAGCCCCAGCATTTT. It specifies CASSIDADQPQHF.

The gene calls are TRBV5-5 and TRBJ2-7; the D is unclear. Germline CDR1 and CDR2: SGHKS and YYEKEE (reference sequence). This CDR3 is built from 11 residues. The V and J ends lost 4 bases and 4 bases respectively, with 6 bases between them. CDR3 coding DNA: TGTGCCAGCAGCATCCAGTACGAGCAGTACTTC. It is translated as CASSIQYEQYF.

The table lists this clonotype with a few counts. A clone one base away is much larger, so this may be a read error. The chain has TRBV5-1 and TRBJ2-5; D is ambiguous. Germline V gives CDR1 SGHRS, CDR2 YFSETQ. The CDR3 sequence is 14 residues long. CDR3 region: CASSLDTPQETRYF. In nucleotides, the CDR3 is TGCGCCAGCAGCTTGGACACCCCTCAAGAGACCCGGTACTTC.

In its sample, this clonotype was seen a few times. CDR3 coding DNA: TGTGCCAGCAGCCCACACAGGGGCCTCATGAACACTGAAGCTTTCTTT. It translates to CASSPHRGLMNTEAFF. This chain connects TRBV13 to TRBJ1-1; 7 bases are shared with TRBD1. This CDR3 spans 16 amino acids. Germline V gives CDR1 PRHDT, CDR2 FYEKMQ (reference sequence). Trimming removed 5 bases from V and 0 bases from J; junction bases left unmatched: 9.

This clonotype was seen ten or more times. The chain uses TRBV20-1 and TRBJ2-1, with 10 bases aligning to TRBD2. Trimming cost V 3 bases and J 4 bases; bases outside gene matches: 9. CDR1 is DFQATT and CDR2 is SNEGSKA in the germline V gene (reference sequence). CDR3 length: 16 amino acids. CDR3 amino acids: CSASVVAGGRYNEQFF. For the CDR3, the DNA is TGCAGTGCTAGCGTGGTAGCGGGAGGTAGATACAATGAGCAGTTCTTC.

This clonotype was counted a few times. This chain links TRBV2 with TRBJ1-1; D is uncertain. The CDR3 runs to 8 residues. V shed 10 bases and J shed 11 bases, with 8 bases lying between them. The germline V gene encodes CDR1 SNHLY and CDR2 FYNNEI. In nucleotides, the CDR3 is TGTGCCACAGAGTACGCTTTCTTT. Encoded protein: CATEYAFF.

The chain joins TRBV20-1 to TRBJ1-5; D is unresolved. This CDR3 is 15 amino acids long. Germline assignment: CDR1 DFQATT and CDR2 SNEGSKA (reference sequence). Trimming stripped 0 bases from V and 0 bases from J, with 9 bases between. In DNA form, the CDR3 reads TGCAGTGCTAGAGATGGGCAGTATAGCAATCAGCCCCAGCATTTT. This codes for CSARDGQYSNQPQHF.

This clonotype was seen repeatedly, ten times or more. The chain is built from TRBV7-8 and TRBJ1-1; D is uncertain. CDR1 and CDR2 (germline): SGHVS, FQNEAQ. The CDR3 has 13 amino acids. Trimming removed 5 bases at V and 5 bases at J, with 12 bases between. CDR3: CASSQRRETEAFF. CDR3 DNA: TGTGCCAGCAGCCAGCGGCGGGAGACTGAAGCTTTCTTT.

This clonotype was seen a few times. The chain links TRBV29-1 to TRBJ2-7; D gene ambiguous. CDR3 length equals 12 residues. Germline CDR1 is SQVTM and CDR2 is ANQGSEA. Trimming pared 7 bases from V and 5 bases from J, leaving 15 bases between. DNA for the CDR3: TGCAGCGGACGAACCGTTGGGCACGAGCAGTACTTC. Translated: CSGRTVGHEQYF.

About this clonotype itself: This may stem from a read error, because a much larger clone lies one nucleotide away. This rearrangement joins TRBV2 to TRBJ2-7; D may be TRBD1 or TRBD2 (5 bases each). The CDR3 consists of 12 residues. CDR1 is SNHLY, CDR2 FYNNEI, per germline. Trimming cost V 9 bases and J 9 bases, with 18 bases left between them. CDR3 sequence reads: CASILGEYGQYF. The DNA for the CDR3 is TGTGCCAGTATCTTGGGGGAATATGGGCAGTACTTC.